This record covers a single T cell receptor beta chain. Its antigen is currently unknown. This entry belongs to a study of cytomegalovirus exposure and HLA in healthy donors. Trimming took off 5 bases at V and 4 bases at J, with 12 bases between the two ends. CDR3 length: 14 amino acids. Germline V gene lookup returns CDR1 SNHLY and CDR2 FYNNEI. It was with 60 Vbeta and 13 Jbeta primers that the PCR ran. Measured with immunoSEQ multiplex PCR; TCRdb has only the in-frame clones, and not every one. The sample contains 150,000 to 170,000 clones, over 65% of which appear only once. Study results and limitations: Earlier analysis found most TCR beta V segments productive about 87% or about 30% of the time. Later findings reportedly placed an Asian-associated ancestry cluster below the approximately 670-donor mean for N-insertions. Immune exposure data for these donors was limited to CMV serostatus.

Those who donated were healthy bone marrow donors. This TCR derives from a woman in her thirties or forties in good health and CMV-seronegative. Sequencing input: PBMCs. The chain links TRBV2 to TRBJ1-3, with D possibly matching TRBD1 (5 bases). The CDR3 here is CASSFSEGGNTIYF. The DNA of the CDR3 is TGTGCCAGCAGTTTCTCGGAGGGGGGAAACACCATATATTTT.